This paragraph reports one T cell receptor (beta chain). Its antigen target is currently unknown. Per-base qualities were not stored, and no clone one base away is much larger. The V and J ends are trimmed by 1 base and 4 bases, leaving 14 bases between them. CDR1 and CDR2 are read off the germline V gene as SGHRS and YFSETQ. The CDR3, from cysteine to phenylalanine, totals 15 residues. CDR3 DNA only is kept here, 45 bases in frame from base 1. The collaborating institutions used their own protocols to collect whole blood in K2EDTA tubes. For TCRbeta analysis, collaborator samples were shipped as frozen whole blood, as isolated PBMCs, or as DNA extracted from either sample type. This sample is part of a study of blood T cell repertoires in COVID-19 (dated by TCRdb to 2018 to 2020). About the investigation overall: Collaborator samples came from the United States, Italy and Spain and covered acute and convalescent phases of COVID-19. The prospective study material was composed of cDNA or gDNA derived from T cells, B-cell-depleted T cells, or PBMCs. Deeply sampled blood TCRbeta repertoires from subjects exposed to, actively infected with, or recovered from COVID-19 were included in the dataset. The repertoires were released in a freely available public database intended as a resource for research on the immune response to SARS-CoV-2. Samples came from the ongoing ImmuneRACE study (first 160 participants) plus 1,254 subjects from 6 global collaborators. A de-identified subject ID, COVID-19 status, age in years and sex were almost always included in the sample metadata. Where available, HLA class I and class II types were obtained from metadata supplied by the sample provider rather than from assay-based typing. Study-wide findings and limitations: The amount of clinical and demographic metadata varied by source and participant and was provided uncurated.

The immunoSEQ Assay, a bias-controlled multiplex PCR, was used to amplify TCRbeta CDR3 regions from genomic DNA. As for how the authors treated the data: The number of nucleated cells in each sample was estimated by amplification of reference gene primers within the assay. To quantify the absolute abundance of each unique TCRbeta CDR3 rearrangement, sequence reads were collapsed and filtered. For each sample, productive Simpson clonality was calculated by taking the square root of Simpson's diversity index across productive rearrangements. As stored in TCRdb, this immuneACCESS dataset retains in-frame rearrangements with V and J assigned. A fraction of the clones does not appear; measured against another copy, unresolved V genes explain less than half of the discrepancy, and the remainder lacks a known reason. D and trimming come from the DNA, and the V and J calls and clone size come from that table. The sample yields 45,000 to 60,000 clones; 75% to 90% were counted once. 15% to 20% of the sample rests with the top ten.

The sequence joins TRBV5-1 to TRBJ1-1, with TRBD1 tentatively as D gene (5 bases match). The sample comprised peripheral blood. This receptor was obtained from a human donor in a cohort sampled during active COVID-19. The CDR3 reads CASSLRVGGGTEAFF. The DNA reads TGCGCCAGCAGCTTGAGGGTTGGGGGAGGCACTGAAGCTTTCTTT.